This T cell receptor (beta chain) was sequenced during a study of cytomegalovirus exposure and HLA in healthy donors. Germline V gives CDR1 MDHEN, CDR2 SYDVKM. This CDR3 region has 13 residues. Between the trimmed V and J ends, which lost 5 bases and 5 bases, there was a span of 12 bases. General study findings and limits: Apart from CMV serostatus, no immune exposure information was available. What a later analysis showed was that several of the most significant clusters appeared linked to common viral pathogens. Most sequenced TCRs were rare (though some public TCRs occurred in many donors).

In the PCR, 60 Vbeta and 13 Jbeta primers were used. TCRdb keeps only in-frame clones here, not all; method: immunoSEQ multiplex PCR. The sample has approximately 100,000 clones; 60% to 80% are singletons. Concerning this clone itself: Its specificity is unknown.

The rearrangement links TRBV28 to TRBJ2-5, with D perhaps matching TRBD1 (6 bases). The TCR was taken from a man between 45 and 60 years old in good health and CMV-seropositive. The sequenced sample was PBMCs. The CDR3 loop reads CASSRGTGETQYF. For the CDR3, the DNA is TGTGCCAGCAGTAGGGGGACGGGGGAGACCCAGTACTTC.